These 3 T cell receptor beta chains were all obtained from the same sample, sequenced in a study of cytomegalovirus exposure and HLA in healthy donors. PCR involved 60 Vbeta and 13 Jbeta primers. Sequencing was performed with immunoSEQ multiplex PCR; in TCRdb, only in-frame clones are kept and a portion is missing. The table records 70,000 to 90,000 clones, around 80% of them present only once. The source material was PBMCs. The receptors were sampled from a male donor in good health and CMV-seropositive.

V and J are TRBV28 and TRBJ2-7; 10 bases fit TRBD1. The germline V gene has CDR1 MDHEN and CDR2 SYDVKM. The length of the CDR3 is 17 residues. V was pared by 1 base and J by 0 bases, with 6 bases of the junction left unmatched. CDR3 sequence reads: CASSLLSGQGSSYEQYF. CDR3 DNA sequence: TGTGCCAGCAGTTTATTGTCGGGACAGGGGAGCTCCTACGAGCAGTACTTC.

The CDR3 bases are TGTGCCAGCAGCCCTAGCGGGGGGCTGGTGACGCAGTATTTT. It codes for CASSPSGGLVTQYF. V is TRBV11-2 and J is TRBJ2-3; the match to TRBD2 covers 11 bases. The germline V gene encodes CDR1 SGHAT and CDR2 FQNNGV. The CDR3 spans 14 residues. Losses at the gene ends were 5 bases for V and 9 bases for J; bases not matched to a gene: 7.

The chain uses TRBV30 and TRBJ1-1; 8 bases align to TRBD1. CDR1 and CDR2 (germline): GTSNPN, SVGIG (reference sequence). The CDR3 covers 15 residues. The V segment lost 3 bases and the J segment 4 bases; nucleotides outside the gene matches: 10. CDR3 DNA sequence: TGTGCCTGGAGCGCTGGACAGGGATACATCACTGAAGCTTTCTTT. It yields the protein CAWSAGQGYITEAFF.